The present T cell receptor (beta chain) was sequenced within a study of T-cell memory formation after mild COVID-19. Study-level findings and limits: For contracting clones, CD4+ ones sat mainly in CM and EM, CD8+ in EMRA.

This clonotype was counted only a few times. Its specificity is unknown. MiXCR, run by TCRdb on the 5' RACE reads, gives a single entry per CDR3 protein. The table shows 250,000 to 300,000 distinct CDR3 sequences, with about 20% occurring only once. Trimming left V 7 bases short and J 3 bases short, with 10 bases between. The CDR3 runs to 12 residues. Specimen: PBMCs or a T cell subset sorted from them (not recorded which). The rearrangement uses TRBV12-3 or TRBV12-4 and TRBJ2-7; no reliable D call. The receptor's source is a man in his late teens or twenties who had mild COVID-19 (a few samples of this study predate the infection). Cell type and time point are not known. The CDR3 loop reads CASTTAVYEQYF. The DNA for the CDR3 is TGTGCCAGCACTACGGCGGTCTACGAGCAGTACTTC.